This T cell receptor (beta chain) was retrieved from a study of blood T cell repertoires in COVID-19. Study overall: Samples taken during acute and convalescent COVID-19 were collected in the United States, Italy and Spain. PBMCs, B-cell-depleted T cells, or T cells were the source of the cDNA or gDNA that made up the material.

This CDR3 has 14 residues. Trimming cost V 6 bases and J 1 base, with 13 bases left between them. Germline V gene lookup returns CDR1 SGHTA and CDR2 FQGNSA. Enrollment of patients from Seattle took place during active infection, with longitudinal follow-up. Per the original methods: Estimated nucleated cell counts came from reference gene primer amplification. Repertoires were generated with immunoSEQ multiplex PCR, while TCRdb's copy carries only in-frame clones and drops some. That table is the source of V, J and clone size, and D and trimming were worked out from the DNA. The table records some 150,000 clones, less than 90% of them present only once.

The chain uses TRBV7-2 and TRBJ2-7, with a tentative D call TRBD1 (5 bases). The TCR comes from a woman aged 55-75 years with COVID-19, enrolled during active disease. The sequenced sample was peripheral blood. Here the CDR3 reads CASSPGYSSYEQYF. In nucleotides, the CDR3 is TGTGCCAGCAGTCCAGGGTATAGTTCCTACGAGCAGTACTTC.